One and the same sample provided the 18 T cell receptor beta chains below, sequenced in a study of blood T cell repertoires in COVID-19. Libraries were prepared by immunoSEQ multiplex PCR; TCRdb keeps only in-frame clonotypes and omits some of them. Among almost 55,000 clones, roughly 91% were seen once, and the ten largest hold 6.5% to 8%. Sequenced material: peripheral blood. These receptors were collected from a man aged 45-65 years with active COVID-19.

The J gene is TRBJ1-4, the V gene TRBV18; 8 nucleotides align to TRBD1. Unmatched junction bases numbered 7, after V lost 6 bases and J lost 7 bases. Germline CDR1 reads KGHSH; CDR2 reads LQKENI. CDR3 length: 14 residues. The CDR3 coding sequence is TGTGCCAGCTCGCTCCAGGGGGCGGGTGAAAAACTGTTTTTT. This translates into CASSLQGAGEKLFF. The full variable domain, completed using reference TRBV18 and TRBJ1-4, is NAGVMQNPRHLVRRRGQEARLRCSPMKGHSHVYWYRQLPEEGLKFMVYLQKENIIDESGMPKERFSAEFPKEGPSILRIQQVVRGDSAAYFCASSLQGAGEKLFFGSGTQLSVL.

The J gene is TRBJ2-5, the V gene TRBV5-1, with 11 nucleotides matching TRBD2. The V gene end was trimmed by 4 bases and the J gene end by 5 bases; junction bases not matched to a gene: 10. This CDR3 has 16 residues. Germline CDR1 SGHRS, CDR2 YFSETQ. The CDR3, as DNA: TGCGCCAGCAGCCCCCGGCTGACTAGCGGGGTCGAGACCCAGTACTTC. This translates into CASSPRLTSGVETQYF.

The chain carries TRBV7-2 and TRBJ2-4; D may be TRBD2 (7 bases). V was shortened by 5 bases and J by 6 bases, with 17 bases between the two germline ends. The CDR3 is made up of 15 amino acids. The germline CDR1 and CDR2 sequences are SGHTA and FQGNSA. CDR3 DNA sequence: TGTGCCAGCAGCCCAAGCGGGACACCCTTAAACATTCAGTACTTC. Amino acid sequence: CASSPSGTPLNIQYF. Combining the CDR3 with reference TRBV7-2 and TRBJ2-4 gives the whole variable domain GAGVSQSPSNKVTEKGKDVELRCDPISGHTALYWYRQSLGQGLEFLIYFQGNSAPDKSGLPSDRFSAERTGGSVSTLTIQRTQQEDSAVYLCASSPSGTPLNIQYFGAGTRLSVL.

The J gene is TRBJ2-1, the V gene TRBV24-1, with 7 positions matching TRBD1. The CDR3 runs to 15 residues. The germline CDR1 and CDR2 sequences are KGHDR and SFDVKD. Germline trimming cut 4 bases from V and 5 bases from J; bases unmatched to any gene: 7. CDR3 residues: CATSDPRTGDNEQFF. The CDR3 coding sequence is TGTGCCACCAGTGACCCTCGGACAGGCGACAATGAGCAGTTCTTC.

The sample holds one count of this clone. The V gene is TRBV27, the J gene TRBJ2-1; the D gene is possibly TRBD2 (5 bases). CDR1 is MNHEY and CDR2 is SMNVEV in the germline V gene (reference sequence). There are 16 residues in the CDR3. V lost 5 bases to trimming and J lost 4 bases, with 18 bases between them. In DNA, the CDR3 is TGTGCCAGCAGTCCCGACTTTGGAGGACCGTACAATGAGCAGTTCTTC. Amino acid sequence: CASSPDFGGPYNEQFF.

V and J are TRBV18 and TRBJ2-3; 8 bases fit TRBD1. V lost 1 base, J lost 2 bases, and 2 bases stayed unmatched. CDR1 and CDR2 from the germline V gene are KGHSH and LQKENI. This CDR3 comprises 15 residues. CDR3 amino acids: CASSPLQGATDTQYF. CDR3 coding DNA: TGTGCCAGCTCACCACTTCAGGGGGCCACAGATACGCAGTATTTT.

The rearrangement uses TRBV7-9 and TRBJ1-2, with 7 bases matching TRBD1. This CDR3 is 15 amino acids long. After removal of 3 bases from V and 5 bases from J, the junction contained 9 bases not matched to a gene. In germline, CDR1 is SEHNR, CDR2 FQNEAQ (reference sequence). This CDR3 reads CASSLWDRVGYGYTF. CDR3 coding DNA: TGTGCCAGCAGCTTGTGGGACAGAGTGGGATATGGCTACACCTTC.

The chain has TRBV6-2 or TRBV6-3 and TRBJ1-5, with a tentative D call TRBD1 (5 bases). CDR3 length equals 19 residues. In germline, CDR1 is MNHEY, CDR2 SVGEGT. V was trimmed by 1 base and J by 5 bases, leaving 24 bases between them. DNA for the CDR3: TGTGCCAGCAGTTACTTAACCAGTAGGGGAGGGAGAGGATATCAGCCCCAGCATTTT. This gives the protein CASSYLTSRGGRGYQPQHF.

This chain's CDR3 is CASSQATVQETQYF. DNA for the CDR3: TGCGCCAGCAGCCAAGCAACAGTCCAAGAGACCCAGTACTTC. The rearrangement uses TRBV4-3 and TRBJ2-5; D not certain. The CDR3 extends over 14 amino acids. V was clipped by 1 base and J by 1 base, with 7 bases between them. CDR1 is LGHNA and CDR2 is YSLEER in the germline V gene.

The CDR3 is CASSLEPGRGEKLFF. DNA for the CDR3: TGTGCCAGCAGCTTGGAACCGGGGAGGGGTGAAAAACTGTTTTTT. The chain combines TRBV5-5 with TRBJ1-4; D is possibly TRBD1 (5 bases). This CDR3 spans 15 amino acids. The germline V and J ends were trimmed by 0 bases and 7 bases, with 13 bases remaining between them. The germline CDR1 and CDR2 sequences are SGHKS and YYEKEE (reference sequence).

V usage is TRBV5-1 and J usage is TRBJ2-7; 8 nucleotides match TRBD1. Germline V gene lookup returns CDR1 SGHRS and CDR2 YFSETQ. The CDR3 runs to 14 residues. V dropped 3 bases and J dropped 3; count of bases not matched to a gene: 5. The CDR3 bases are TGCGCCAGCAGCTCAGGGGGCAAGGTCTACGAGCAGTACTTC. This translates into CASSSGGKVYEQYF.

This chain joins TRBV19 and TRBJ1-5; D is unclear. Germline CDR1 and CDR2: LNHDA and SQIVND (reference sequence). V was shortened by 8 bases and J by 0 bases, with 11 bases between the two germline ends. The CDR3 extends over 14 amino acids. The CDR3 loop reads CASDIGSSNQPQHF. Here the CDR3 DNA reads TGTGCCAGTGATATCGGGAGTAGCAATCAGCCCCAGCATTTT.

The chain couples TRBV7-2 to TRBJ1-2; a weak D match, TRBD1 (5 bases). The V gene's germline CDR1 is SGHTA and CDR2 FQGNSA. V was pared by 1 base and J by 8 bases, with 14 bases between. This CDR3 region has 14 residues. CDR3 sequence: CASSLEGRAGGYTF. In nucleotides, the CDR3 is TGTGCCAGCAGCTTAGAGGGGAGGGCCGGGGGCTACACCTTC.

V usage is TRBV4-3 and J usage is TRBJ1-2, with 11 bases aligning to TRBD1. This CDR3 region has 16 residues. CDR1 and CDR2 from the germline V gene are LGHNA and YSLEER. V lost 0 bases and J lost 4; bases outside the gene matches: 4. CDR3 region: CASSQDPGQGAYGYTF. CDR3 coding DNA: TGCGCCAGCAGCCAAGATCCTGGACAGGGGGCCTATGGCTACACCTTC.

The chain uses TRBV28 and TRBJ2-7; a possible D gene is TRBD2 (5 bases). Germline CDR1 and CDR2: MDHEN and SYDVKM. The V and J ends lost 2 bases and 4 bases respectively, with 12 bases between them. This CDR3 contains 14 residues. The CDR3 DNA reads TGTGCCAGCAGTTTAAGGGCGTCGGGATACGAGCAGTACTTC. Translated: CASSLRASGYEQYF. Complete variable domain (other parts from reference TRBV28 and TRBJ2-7): DVKVTQSSRYLVKRTGEKVFLECVQDMDHENMFWYRQDPGLGLRLIYFSYDVKMKEKGDIPEGYSVSREKKERFSLILESASTNQTSMYLCASSLRASGYEQYFGPGTRLTVT.

The V call is TRBV4-2, the J call TRBJ1-5; 8 nucleotides match TRBD1. The CDR3 consists of 15 residues. The V and J ends lost 5 bases and 3 bases, in that order; junction bases with no gene match: 6. CDR1 is LGHNA, CDR2 YNFKEQ, per germline. The CDR3 bases are TGTGCCAGCAGCGCATCGACAGGGGACAATCAGCCCCAGCATTTT. Translation: CASSASTGDNQPQHF.

The chain is built from TRBV18 and TRBJ2-1, with D possibly being TRBD2 (6 bases). The germline CDR1 and CDR2 sequences are KGHSH and LQKENI. The V and J ends lost 3 bases and 7 bases respectively, with 13 bases between them. The CDR3 is 14 amino acids. The CDR3 bases are TGTGCCAGCTCACCTCTGGCCCGGGGGAATGAGCAGTTCTTC. This gives the protein CASSPLARGNEQFF. The entire variable domain, with the rest obtained from reference TRBV18 and TRBJ2-1, is as follows: NAGVMQNPRHLVRRRGQEARLRCSPMKGHSHVYWYRQLPEEGLKFMVYLQKENIIDESGMPKERFSAEFPKEGPSILRIQQVVRGDSAAYFCASSPLARGNEQFFGPGTRLTVL.

The gene calls are TRBV19 and TRBJ1-2; 7 bases line up with TRBD1. Germline CDR1 and CDR2: LNHDA and SQIVND (reference sequence). J lost 4 bases, V lost 7 bases, and 21 bases had no gene match. The CDR3 consists of 18 residues. This CDR3 is CASIRTLSPTRDSYGYTF. CDR3 sequence (DNA): TGTGCCAGTATTAGAACTTTGTCGCCTACCCGGGACAGCTATGGCTACACCTTC.